The text below deals with one TCR beta chain. What antigen it recognizes has not been identified. It has no much larger one-base neighbor in the sample; base qualities were not kept. V was cut back by 5 bases and J by 0 bases, leaving a gap of 10 bases between them. Via the germline V gene, CDR1 is MDHEN and CDR2 SYDVKM. The CDR3 measures 14 amino acids from cysteine to phenylalanine. Only the CDR3 DNA stays, 42 bases, in frame from base 1. These data are taken from a study of T cell responses to AZD1222 COVID-19 vaccine (dated by TCRdb to about 2021). General notes on the study: AZD1222 recipients whose second dose came at about 4 weeks and those whose second dose came at about 12 weeks were combined into one group, since spike-specific TCR depth and breadth did not differ between the two schedules. Trial participants were enrolled by age into 18-55, 56-69 and 70-plus year subgroups, with roughly 150, 30 and 60 TCR-sequenced participants respectively. A total of approximately 240 trial participants underwent TCR sequencing, of whom around 210 had received two doses of AZD1222 and 26 had received two doses of the MenACWY control vaccine. Study-wide conclusions, independent of this receptor: Conclusions about previously exposed vaccinees were limited because only six or seven AZD1222 recipients were SARS-CoV-2 seropositive at baseline. The 56-69-year group was small, and its depth increase did not reach significance, likely because of low power. A significant rise in spike-specific TCR breadth and depth was observed after two AZD1222 doses relative to day 0 and relative to MenACWY recipients. Because no samples from the day 14 peak response were available, repertoires could be characterized only after the peak T cell response. The vaccine-associated CD4 TCRs covered the entire spike protein, and the dominant responses fell in regions 160-218 and 743-854. Participants were mostly white British and included more females than males, and it was suggested by the authors that clonal diversity may have been underestimated. Reportedly, close to half of the unique spike-specific TCRs recognized epitopes lying outside the regions that are mutated in the B.1.351 and B.1.1.7 variants.

The CDR3 regions of human TCRbeta chains were subjected to immunosequencing. The paper's processing steps were these. TCRs in the repertoires were matched against a reference library of SARS-CoV-2-specific TCRs that had been generated with the MIRA antigen-specificity platform. Breadth meant the fraction of unique TCRs that were SARS-CoV-2-associated, whereas depth meant the fraction of total T cells that were SARS-CoV-2-associated. Using the MIRA data, each spike-specific TCR was mapped to the spike region that the TCR reacts to and placed in a CD4 or CD8 class. Log10-transformed breadth and depth values were compared by one-way ANOVA with Sidak's multiple comparisons tests. TCRdb limited this immuneACCESS table to in-frame rearrangements with V and J called. A share of clones is missing; checked studies link under half to unresolved V genes, and the rest is unexplained. V and J calls and clone size follow that table, whereas D and trimming were derived from the DNA. This sample comprises roughly 100,000 clones, 90% of them detected only once. The top ten clonotypes cover approximately 1.2% of the sample.

This specimen's time point label, per the study, means: baseline before first vaccination. Vaccinee samples came from UK trials COV001 and COV002, including a single-blind randomized controlled phase 2/3 trial of AZD1222 (ChAdOx1 nCoV-19) in healthy adults. Trial participant PBMC samples were collected at day 0 and day 28 after the second dose for TCRbeta chain sequencing. The starting material was peripheral blood, obtained on day 0 of AZD1222 vaccination. This receptor was identified in an adult in good health. The chain uses TRBV28 and TRBJ1-1, with no confidently assigned D gene. The DNA is TGTGCCAGCAGTGGACCGACAATGAACACTGAAGCTTTCTTT. Protein translation: CASSGPTMNTEAFF.